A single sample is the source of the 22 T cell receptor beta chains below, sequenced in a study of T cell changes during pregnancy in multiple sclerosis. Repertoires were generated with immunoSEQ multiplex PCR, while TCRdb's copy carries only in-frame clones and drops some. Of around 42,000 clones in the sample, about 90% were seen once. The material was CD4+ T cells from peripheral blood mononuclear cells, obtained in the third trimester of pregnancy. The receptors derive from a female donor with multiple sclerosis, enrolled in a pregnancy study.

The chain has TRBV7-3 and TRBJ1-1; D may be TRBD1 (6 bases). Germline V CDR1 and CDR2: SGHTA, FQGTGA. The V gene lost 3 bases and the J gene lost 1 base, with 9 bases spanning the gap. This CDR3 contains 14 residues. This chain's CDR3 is CASSFSDRNTEAFF. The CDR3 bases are TGTGCCAGCAGCTTTTCGGACAGGAACACTGAAGCTTTCTTT.

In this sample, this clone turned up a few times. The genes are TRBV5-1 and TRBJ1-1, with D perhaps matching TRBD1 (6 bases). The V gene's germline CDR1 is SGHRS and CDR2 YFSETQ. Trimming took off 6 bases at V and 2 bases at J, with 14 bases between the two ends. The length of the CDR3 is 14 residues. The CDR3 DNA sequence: TGCGCCAGCACCCTGGACAGCATTAACACTGAAGCTTTCTTT. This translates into CASTLDSINTEAFF.

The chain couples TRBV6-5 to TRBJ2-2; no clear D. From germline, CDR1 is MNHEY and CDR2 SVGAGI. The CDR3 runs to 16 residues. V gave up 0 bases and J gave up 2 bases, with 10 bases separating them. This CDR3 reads CASSYSVNTNTGELFF. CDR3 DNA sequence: TGTGCCAGCAGTTACTCGGTTAATACAAACACCGGGGAGCTGTTTTTT.

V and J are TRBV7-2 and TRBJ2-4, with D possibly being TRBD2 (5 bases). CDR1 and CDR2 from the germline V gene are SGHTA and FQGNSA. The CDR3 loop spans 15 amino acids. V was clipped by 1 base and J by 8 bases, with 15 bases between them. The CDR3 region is CASSLVVDRADIQYF. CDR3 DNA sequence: TGTGCCAGCAGCTTAGTCGTCGACCGAGCGGACATTCAGTACTTC.

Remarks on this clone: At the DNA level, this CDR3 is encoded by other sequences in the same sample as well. The CDR3 here is CASSPPSGRANEQFF. The CDR3 DNA follows: TGCGCCAGCAGCCCCCCTAGCGGGAGGGCCAATGAGCAGTTCTTC. This chain uses TRBV5-1 with TRBJ2-1; 12 positions match TRBD2. There are 15 residues in the CDR3. Germline V gene sequence: CDR1 SGHRS, CDR2 YFSETQ. J was trimmed by 6 bases and V by 4 bases; bases with no gene match: 5.

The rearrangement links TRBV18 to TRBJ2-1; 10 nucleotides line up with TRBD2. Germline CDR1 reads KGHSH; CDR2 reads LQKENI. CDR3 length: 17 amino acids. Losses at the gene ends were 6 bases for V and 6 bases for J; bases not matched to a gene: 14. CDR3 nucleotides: TGTGCCAGCTCCCTTAGCCTAACTAGCGGGAATGGCAATGAGCAGTTCTTC. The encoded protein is CASSLSLTSGNGNEQFF.

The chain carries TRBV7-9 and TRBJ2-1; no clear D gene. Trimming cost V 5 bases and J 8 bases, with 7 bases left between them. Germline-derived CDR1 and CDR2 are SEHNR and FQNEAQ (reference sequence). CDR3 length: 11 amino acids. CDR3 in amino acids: CASSILYEQFF. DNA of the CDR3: TGTGCCAGCAGCATACTTTATGAGCAGTTCTTC.

CDR3 nucleotides: TGTGCCAGCACCCGGGACAGGGACCAAGAGACCCAGTACTTC. As protein: CASTRDRDQETQYF. This chain uses TRBV6-1 with TRBJ2-5, with 9 nucleotides matching TRBD1. In germline, CDR1 is MNHNS, CDR2 SASEGT. Trimming cost V 7 bases and J 0 bases; bases outside gene matches: 3. The CDR3 runs 14 residues.

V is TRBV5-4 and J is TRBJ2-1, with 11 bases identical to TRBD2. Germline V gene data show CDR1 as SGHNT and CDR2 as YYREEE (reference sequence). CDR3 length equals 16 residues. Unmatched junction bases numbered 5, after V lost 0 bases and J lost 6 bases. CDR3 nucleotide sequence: TGTGCCAGCAGCTTGGTATTAGCGGGAGGGGCCAATGAGCAGTTCTTC. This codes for CASSLVLAGGANEQFF.

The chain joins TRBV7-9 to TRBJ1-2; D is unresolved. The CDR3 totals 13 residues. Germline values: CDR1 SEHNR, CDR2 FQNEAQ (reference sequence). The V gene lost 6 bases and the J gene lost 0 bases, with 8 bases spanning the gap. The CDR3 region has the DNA TGTGCCAGCAGTCCTATGTCTAACTATGGCTACACCTTC. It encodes CASSPMSNYGYTF.

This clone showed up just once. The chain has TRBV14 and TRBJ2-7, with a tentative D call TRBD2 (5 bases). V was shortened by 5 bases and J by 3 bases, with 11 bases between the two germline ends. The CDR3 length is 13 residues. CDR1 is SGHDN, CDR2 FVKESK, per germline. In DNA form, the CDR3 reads TGTGCCAGCAGCGAACTAGACGGCTACGAGCAGTACTTC. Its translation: CASSELDGYEQYF.

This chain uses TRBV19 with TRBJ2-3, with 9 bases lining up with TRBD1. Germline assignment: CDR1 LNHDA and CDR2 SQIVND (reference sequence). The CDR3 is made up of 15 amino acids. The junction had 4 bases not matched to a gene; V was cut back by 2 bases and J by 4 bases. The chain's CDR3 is CASSIRDRDPDTQYF. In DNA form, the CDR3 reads TGTGCCAGTAGTATACGGGACAGGGACCCAGATACGCAGTATTTT.

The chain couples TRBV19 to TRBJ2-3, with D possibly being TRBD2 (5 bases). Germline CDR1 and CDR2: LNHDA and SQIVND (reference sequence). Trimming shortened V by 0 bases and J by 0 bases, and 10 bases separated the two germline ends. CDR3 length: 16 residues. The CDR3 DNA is TGTGCCAGTAGTATAGATCTAGGCGGGAGCACAGATACGCAGTATTTT. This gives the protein CASSIDLGGSTDTQYF.

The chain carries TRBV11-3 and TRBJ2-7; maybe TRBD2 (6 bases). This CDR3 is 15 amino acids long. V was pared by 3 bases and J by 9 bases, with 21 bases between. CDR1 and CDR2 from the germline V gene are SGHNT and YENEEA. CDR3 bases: TGTGCCAGCAGCTTGGCGGGAAGTAACTCCGGAGCGCAGTACTTC. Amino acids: CASSLAGSNSGAQYF.

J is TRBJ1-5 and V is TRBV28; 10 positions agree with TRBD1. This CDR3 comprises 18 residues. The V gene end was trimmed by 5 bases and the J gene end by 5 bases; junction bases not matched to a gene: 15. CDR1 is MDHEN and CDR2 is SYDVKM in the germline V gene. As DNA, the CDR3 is TGTGCCAGCAGTCCGGGGACAGGGGATTTTGTCGGGGATCAGCCCCAGCATTTT. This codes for CASSPGTGDFVGDQPQHF.

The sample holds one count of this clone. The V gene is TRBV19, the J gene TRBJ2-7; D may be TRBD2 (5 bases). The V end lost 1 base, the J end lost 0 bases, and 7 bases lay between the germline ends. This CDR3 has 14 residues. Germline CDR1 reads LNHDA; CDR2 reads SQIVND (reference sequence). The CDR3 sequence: CASSIGAVSYEQYF. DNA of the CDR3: TGTGCCAGTAGTATAGGAGCGGTCTCCTACGAGCAGTACTTC.

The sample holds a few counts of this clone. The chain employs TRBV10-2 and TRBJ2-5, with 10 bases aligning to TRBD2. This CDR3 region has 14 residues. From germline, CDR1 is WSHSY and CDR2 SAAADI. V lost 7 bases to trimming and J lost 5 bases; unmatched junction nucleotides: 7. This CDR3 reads CASNFLAGDETQYF. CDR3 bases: TGCGCCAGCAATTTCCTAGCGGGAGACGAGACCCAGTACTTC.

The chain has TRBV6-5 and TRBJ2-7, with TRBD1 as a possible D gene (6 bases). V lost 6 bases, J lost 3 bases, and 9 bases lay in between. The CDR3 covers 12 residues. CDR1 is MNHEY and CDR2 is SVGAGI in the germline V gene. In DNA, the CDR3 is TGTGCCAGCAGCAGGGGCATCTACGAGCAGTACTTC. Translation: CASSRGIYEQYF.

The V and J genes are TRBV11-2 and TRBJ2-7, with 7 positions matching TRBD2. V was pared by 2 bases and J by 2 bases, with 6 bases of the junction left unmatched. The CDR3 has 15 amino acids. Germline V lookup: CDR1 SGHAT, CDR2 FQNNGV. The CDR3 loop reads CASSLMASGTYEQYF. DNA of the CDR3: TGTGCCAGCAGCTTAATGGCTAGCGGAACCTACGAGCAGTACTTC.

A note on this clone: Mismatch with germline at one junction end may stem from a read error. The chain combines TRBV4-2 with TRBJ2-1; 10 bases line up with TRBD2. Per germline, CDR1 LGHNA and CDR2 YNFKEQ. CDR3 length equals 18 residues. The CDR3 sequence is CASSKEGTSGINYNEQFF. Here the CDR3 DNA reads TGTGCCAGCAGCAAAGAGGGAACTAGCGGGATTAACTACAATGAGCAGTTCTTC.

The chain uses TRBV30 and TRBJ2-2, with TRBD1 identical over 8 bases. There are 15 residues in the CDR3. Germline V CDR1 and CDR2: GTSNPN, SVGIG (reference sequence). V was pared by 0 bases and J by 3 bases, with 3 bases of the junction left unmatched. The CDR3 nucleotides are TGTGCCTGGAGTGTACTGGACAGGGACACCGGGGAGCTGTTTTTT. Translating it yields CAWSVLDRDTGELFF.

DNA for the CDR3: TGTGCCAGCAGCATGACAGCAAATACCTACGAGCAGTACTTC. This codes for CASSMTANTYEQYF. The chain employs TRBV6-5 and TRBJ2-7; maybe TRBD1 (5 bases). Per the germline V gene, CDR1 is MNHEY and CDR2 is SVGAGI. Trimming cost V 6 bases and J 2 bases, with 14 bases left between them. The CDR3 extends over 14 amino acids.